This T cell receptor (beta chain) originates from a study of OX40 agonist ivuxolimab in advanced cancers. With V trimmed by 2 bases and J by 5 bases, 5 bases remained unmatched. There are 16 residues in the CDR3. Germline CDR1 and CDR2: SGDLS and YYNGEE. Assay: immunoSEQ multiplex PCR; the TCRdb copy retains only in-frame clones and omits some. The sample records approximately 80,000 clones, 75% to 95% being singletons. The TCR originated in an adult with an advanced solid tumor such as melanoma, head and neck, liver or kidney cancer. The input for sequencing was CD4+ or CD8+ T cells sorted from blood, taken in a trial of the OX40 agonist ivuxolimab. The gene calls are TRBV9 and TRBJ2-5, with 14 bases fitting TRBD2. This chain's CDR3 is CASSVSGLAGAETQYF. CDR3 DNA sequence: TGTGCCAGCAGCGTCTCGGGACTAGCGGGGGCGGAGACCCAGTACTTC.